Following are 19 T cell receptor beta chains from one sample sequenced in a study of T-cell memory formation after mild COVID-19. MiXCR, applied by TCRdb to the 5' RACE reads, yields one record per CDR3 protein. The sample consists of about 430,000 distinct CDR3 sequences, 20% to 25% of them appearing once. Sequenced sample: PBMCs or a T cell subset sorted from them (not recorded which). The receptors were sampled from an adult woman who had mild COVID-19 (a few samples of this study predate the infection). Cell type and time point are not known.

V is TRBV11-3 and J is TRBJ2-1; a possible D gene is TRBD2 (6 bases). V lost 5 bases to trimming and J lost 7 bases, with 12 bases between them. The CDR3 contains 13 residues. CDR1 and CDR2 from the germline V gene are SGHNT and YENEEA. CDR3 protein: CASSPTGVNEQFF. DNA of the CDR3: TGTGCCAGCAGCCCTACGGGGGTTAATGAGCAGTTCTTC.

The V call is TRBV25-1, the J call TRBJ1-1; TRBD1 is a possible D gene (5 bases). This CDR3 is built from 15 residues. V lost 2 bases to trimming and J lost 6 bases, with 16 bases between them. CDR1 is MGHDK and CDR2 is SYGVNS in the germline V gene. CDR3 region: CASSESGTGNAEAFF. The CDR3 region has the DNA TGTGCCAGCAGTGAAAGCGGAACAGGAAATGCTGAAGCTTTCTTT.

This rearrangement joins TRBV21-1 to TRBJ2-7. TRBV21-1 has pseudogene status. The CDR3 consists of 12 residues. As DNA, the CDR3 is TGTGCCAGCAGCTGGGTTACCTACGAGCAGTACTTC. Its translation: CASSWVTYEQYF.

V is TRBV20-1 and J is TRBJ1-4, with 7 bases matching TRBD1. The trim removed 4 bases at V and 6 bases at J, leaving 5 bases unmatched. Germline V gene sequence: CDR1 DFQATT, CDR2 SNEGSKA (reference sequence). This CDR3 region has 13 residues. Here the CDR3 DNA reads TGCAGTGCTAAGACAGGGCAGTATGAAAAACTGTTTTTT. Translated: CSAKTGQYEKLFF.

The V gene is TRBV24-1, the J gene TRBJ2-5; perhaps D is TRBD1 or TRBD2 (6 bases each). The CDR3 has 17 amino acids. The V gene lost 3 bases and the J gene lost 1 base, with 17 bases spanning the gap. Germline V CDR1 and CDR2: KGHDR, SFDVKD. CDR3 sequence reads: CATSDPHGGGPQETQYF. The DNA for the CDR3 is TGTGCCACCAGTGATCCTCATGGTGGGGGGCCCCAAGAGACCCAGTACTTC.

V and J are TRBV24-1 and TRBJ2-1; perhaps TRBD1 as D (5 bases). Germline CDR1 reads KGHDR; CDR2 reads SFDVKD. Trimming removed 6 bases from V and 7 bases from J, with 12 bases in between. The CDR3 has 13 residues. The CDR3 region has the DNA TGTGCCACCAGTCAGGGCCTAAAGAATGAGCAGTTCTTC. Translated: CATSQGLKNEQFF.

This clonotype was counted a few times. The chain is built from TRBV6-2 or TRBV6-3 and TRBJ2-7, with 9 bases matching TRBD1. Germline V gene sequence: CDR1 MNHEY, CDR2 SVGEGT. This CDR3 has 16 residues. With V trimmed by 7 bases and J by 1 base, 11 bases remained unmatched. CDR3 nucleotide sequence: TGTGCCAGCACCTCTACGCCGGGACAGGGTTCCTACGAGCAGTACTTC. It specifies CASTSTPGQGSYEQYF.

This clonotype came up a few times. This sequence joins TRBV11-2 and TRBJ2-1, with a weak D call TRBD2 (5 bases). Trimming stripped 5 bases from V and 6 bases from J, with 14 bases between. CDR1 and CDR2 (germline): SGHAT, FQNNGV. The CDR3 is 14 residues long. This chain's CDR3 is CASSPTRGSNEQFF. In DNA form, the CDR3 reads TGTGCCAGCAGCCCTACCCGGGGTAGCAATGAGCAGTTCTTC.

The chain employs TRBV19 and TRBJ1-1, with D perhaps matching TRBD1 (5 bases). Germline values: CDR1 LNHDA, CDR2 SQIVND (reference sequence). The CDR3 is made up of 16 amino acids. The germline V and J ends were trimmed by 5 bases and 1 base, with 17 bases remaining between them. CDR3 nucleotides: TGTGCCAGTAGTCCCCCTCTGTCAGGGTGGAACACTGAAGCTTTCTTT. This translates into CASSPPLSGWNTEAFF.

The chain carries TRBV12-3 or TRBV12-4 and TRBJ1-2; no reliable D call. The CDR3 is 14 residues long. V lost 3 bases and J 7 bases, leaving 15 bases between the germline ends. CDR3 residues: CASSLNEWAGGYTF. The CDR3 DNA reads as TGTGCCAGCAGTTTGAATGAGTGGGCCGGTGGCTACACCTTC.

V and J are TRBV7-9 and TRBJ2-5, with D possibly TRBD1 on 5 matching bases. V lost 0 bases and J 7 bases, leaving 15 bases between the germline ends. Germline CDR1 SEHNR, CDR2 FQNEAQ (reference sequence). The CDR3 runs to 15 residues. This CDR3 reads CASSLAETATGTQYF. The CDR3, as DNA: TGTGCCAGCAGCTTAGCGGAGACAGCTACGGGGACCCAGTACTTC. The full variable domain, rest sourced from reference TRBV7-9 and TRBJ2-5, is DTGVSQNPRHKITKRGQNVTFRCDPISEHNRLYWYRQTLGQGPEFLTYFQNEAQLEKSRLLSDRFSAERPKGSFSTLEIQRTEQGDSAMYLCASSLAETATGTQYFGPGTRLLVL.

Comments on this clonotype: The junction departs from germline at one end; a sequencing error may be responsible. The chain employs TRBV7-2 and TRBJ2-7; the D gene is possibly TRBD2 (5 bases). The germline V gene encodes CDR1 SGHTA and CDR2 FQGNSA. The CDR3 has 13 amino acids. CDR3 sequence (DNA): TGTGCCAGCAGTTTAGTCTTGGAGGTCGAGCAGTACTTC. This sequence encodes CASSLVLEVEQYF.

The rearrangement links TRBV27 to TRBJ2-7, with 12 bases matching TRBD2. Germline V gene data show CDR1 as MNHEY and CDR2 as SMNVEV (reference sequence). V was clipped by 5 bases and J by 6 bases; unmatched bases: 8. This CDR3 has 15 amino acids. CDR3 DNA sequence: TGTGCCAGCAGTCCCTCTAGCGGGAGGGACCTCGAGCAGTACTTC. This translates into CASSPSSGRDLEQYF.

V gene TRBV28 combines with J gene TRBJ2-7; the D gene is possibly TRBD1 (6 bases). The V gene lost 6 bases and the J gene lost 3 bases, with 15 bases spanning the gap. The CDR3 length is 14 residues. Germline V lookup: CDR1 MDHEN, CDR2 SYDVKM. DNA for the CDR3: TGTGCCAGCAGCATTGGACAGTACCACTACGAGCAGTACTTC. Translating it yields CASSIGQYHYEQYF.

This chain uses TRBV10-3 with TRBJ2-5; 14 positions match TRBD2. The CDR3 runs to 16 residues. Unmatched junction bases numbered 7, after V lost 5 bases and J lost 5 bases. In germline, CDR1 is ENHRY, CDR2 SYGVKD. CDR3 coding DNA: TGTGCCATCAGTCTTGGACTAGCGGGAGGTATGGAGACCCAGTACTTC. Translating it yields CAISLGLAGGMETQYF.

Only a few counts were recorded for this clonotype. The chain combines TRBV12-3 or TRBV12-4 with TRBJ1-2; TRBD1 aligns across 10 bases. Trimming took 7 bases from V and 7 from J; bases not matched to a gene: 15. This CDR3 has 16 amino acids. The DNA of the CDR3 is TGTGCCAGCAACCCCAGGGCGACAGGGGGCAGCGGTGGCTACACCTTC. It encodes CASNPRATGGSGGYTF.

This clonotype showed up just a few times. One end of the junction fails to match germline, which may point to a read error. The V call is TRBV7-7, the J call TRBJ2-2; D not certain. This CDR3 contains 13 residues. Germline V lookup: CDR1 SSHAT, CDR2 FNYEAQ (reference sequence). The CDR3 DNA reads TGTGCTAGCAGCCAAAAAGAGGCCGGGGAGCTGTTTTTT. This sequence encodes CASSQKEAGELFF. Together with reference TRBV7-7 and TRBJ2-2, the CDR3 gives the full variable domain: GAGVSQSPRYKVTKRGQDVTLRCDPISSHATLYWYQQALGQGPEFLTYFNYEAQPDKSGLPSDRFSAERPEGSISTLTIQRTEQRDSAMYRCASSQKEAGELFFGEGSRLTVL.

This clonotype has a handful of counts. The chain recombines TRBV7-2 with TRBJ2-1; 11 nucleotides match TRBD2. V dropped 5 bases and J dropped 4; count of bases not matched to a gene: 7. Germline loops: CDR1 SGHTA, CDR2 FQGNSA. There are 16 residues in the CDR3. CDR3 nucleotide sequence: TGTGCCAGCAGCCCACAGACTAGCGGGGTTTACAATGAGCAGTTCTTC. This encodes CASSPQTSGVYNEQFF.

J is TRBJ2-3 and V is TRBV24-1, with a tentative D call TRBD1 (6 bases). The germline V gene encodes CDR1 KGHDR and CDR2 SFDVKD. Trimming took 3 bases from V and 4 from J, leaving 13 bases between them. The CDR3 consists of 15 residues. CDR3 DNA sequence: TGTGCCACCAGTGATGCAAGACAGGATCCAGATACGCAGTATTTT. This translates into CATSDARQDPDTQYF.